The 13 T cell receptor beta chains presented below share a single source sample, sequenced in a study of blood T cell repertoires in COVID-19. Clones were read by immunoSEQ multiplex PCR, and TCRdb kept only the in-frame ones, dropping some. The profile shows 200,000 to 300,000 clones, approximately 88% of them singletons. Sequenced sample: PBMCs or T cells enriched from blood (not recorded which). All receptors come from a woman aged 40-49 years with acute COVID-19.

The J gene is TRBJ2-7, the V gene TRBV19; 9 bases match TRBD2. This CDR3 has 17 residues. J was trimmed by 0 bases and V by 4 bases; bases with no gene match: 10. In germline, CDR1 is LNHDA, CDR2 SQIVND (reference sequence). The CDR3 DNA sequence: TGTGCCAGTAGTACCCGGGCTAGCGGGGTGAGCTCCTACGAGCAGTACTTC. Translating it yields CASSTRASGVSSYEQYF.

The chain combines TRBV18 with TRBJ2-1, with 11 bases matching TRBD2. Germline CDR1 KGHSH, CDR2 LQKENI. The CDR3 sequence is 21 residues long. Trimming removed 3 bases from V and 4 bases from J; junction bases left unmatched: 20. The CDR3, as DNA: TGTGCCAGCTCACCGGTTAGCGGGGGGGCTGGATACTCCCACTTTTACAATGAGCAGTTCTTC. Amino acids: CASSPVSGGAGYSHFYNEQFF.

The sample holds a few counts of this clone. This rearrangement joins TRBV4-1 to TRBJ1-1; D remains ambiguous. Germline CDR1 is MGHRA and CDR2 is YSYEKL. The V and J ends lost 7 bases and 0 bases respectively, with 9 bases between them. This CDR3 is 13 amino acids long. Here the CDR3 DNA reads TGCGCCAGCACTGGCAGTATGAACACTGAAGCTTTCTTT. Translation gives CASTGSMNTEAFF.

The V gene is TRBV6-5, the J gene TRBJ2-1; 8 bases map to TRBD1. This CDR3 spans 15 amino acids. Germline V gene data show CDR1 as MNHEY and CDR2 as SVGAGI. With 6 bases clipped from V and 3 bases from J, the junction kept 7 bases outside the gene matches. CDR3 in DNA: TGTGCCAGCAGGGACCGGGACAGGATCTACAATGAGCAGTTCTTC. The encoded protein is CASRDRDRIYNEQFF.

This clone was detected a few times. This sequence joins TRBV6-1 and TRBJ2-7; 8 bases agree with TRBD2. The CDR3 contains 15 residues. V shed 3 bases, J shed 2 bases, and the junction held 6 bases outside the gene matches. Germline-derived CDR1 and CDR2 are MNHNS and SASEGT. This chain's CDR3 is CASSDRGLAAYEQYF. In DNA form, the CDR3 reads TGTGCCAGCAGTGACCGTGGACTAGCCGCCTACGAGCAGTACTTC.

The chain carries TRBV19 and TRBJ2-6; D unclear. CDR1 is LNHDA and CDR2 is SQIVND in the germline V gene (reference sequence). Trimming took off 5 bases at V and 0 bases at J, with 2 bases between the two ends. This CDR3 comprises 13 residues. The CDR3 coding sequence is TGTGCCAGTAGTCTCTCTGGGGCCAACGTCCTGACTTTC. Protein: CASSLSGANVLTF.

CDR3 nucleotide sequence: TGTGCCAGCTCACCAGCAGGCTACGAGCAGTACGTC. Amino acids: CASSPAGYEQYV. This chain uses TRBV18 with TRBJ2-7; D is undetermined. Germline V gene sequence: CDR1 KGHSH, CDR2 LQKENI. The CDR3 consists of 12 residues. The V end was cut by 2 bases, the J end by 3 bases, with 5 bases between.

J is TRBJ2-1 and V is TRBV3-1 (or the pseudogene TRBV3-2); 10 positions agree with TRBD2. Germline V gene sequence: CDR1 LGHDT, CDR2 YNNKEL (reference sequence). The CDR3 spans 16 residues. The trim removed 4 bases at V and 7 bases at J, leaving 10 bases unmatched. The chain's CDR3 is CASSRLLAGGTNEQFF. The DNA of the CDR3 is TGTGCCAGCAGCCGCCTTTTAGCGGGAGGCACAAATGAGCAGTTCTTC.

This chain joins TRBV30 and TRBJ2-7, with TRBD2 as a possible D gene (5 bases). Germline loops: CDR1 GTSNPN, CDR2 SVGIG (reference sequence). V gave up 0 bases and J gave up 7 bases, with 10 bases separating them. This CDR3 is 12 amino acids long. The CDR3 region is CAWSVRGGEQYF. Here the CDR3 DNA reads TGTGCCTGGAGTGTACGTGGCGGGGAGCAGTACTTC.

The chain recombines TRBV11-2 with TRBJ2-2; D is possibly TRBD1 (5 bases). Looked up from germline, CDR1 is SGHAT and CDR2 is FQNNGV. V was clipped by 4 bases and J by 1 base, with 7 bases between them. The CDR3 sequence is 14 residues long. CDR3 bases: TGTGCCAGCAGCTCCGGACAGAACACCGGGGAGCTGTTTTTT. This codes for CASSSGQNTGELFF.

The chain is built from TRBV19 and TRBJ1-5; 10 bases are a match to TRBD1. CDR1 LNHDA and CDR2 SQIVND come from the germline V gene (reference sequence). CDR3 length: 14 amino acids. Trimming took 7 bases from V and 2 from J; bases not matched to a gene: 2. The CDR3 reads CASNGQGGNQPQHF. The CDR3 region has the DNA TGTGCCAGTAACGGACAGGGGGGCAATCAGCCCCAGCATTTT.

The CDR3 reads CASSQDWGTSGSFFTDTQYF. The CDR3 DNA follows: TGCGCCAGCAGCCAAGATTGGGGGACTAGCGGGAGTTTTTTTACAGATACGCAGTATTTT. The chain employs TRBV4-3 and TRBJ2-3, with 14 nucleotides matching TRBD2. CDR3 length: 20 amino acids. V lost 0 bases to trimming and J lost 3 bases; unmatched junction nucleotides: 11. The V gene's germline CDR1 is LGHNA and CDR2 YSLEER.

The chain carries TRBV10-3 and TRBJ2-5, with TRBD1 as a possible D gene (7 bases). The length of the CDR3 is 13 residues. Looked up from germline, CDR1 is ENHRY and CDR2 is SYGVKD. Trimming shortened V by 10 bases and J by 7 bases, and 19 bases separated the two germline ends. The chain's CDR3 is CATSSGGGGTQYF. CDR3 sequence (DNA): TGTGCCACCAGCTCAGGGGGAGGAGGGACCCAGTACTTC.